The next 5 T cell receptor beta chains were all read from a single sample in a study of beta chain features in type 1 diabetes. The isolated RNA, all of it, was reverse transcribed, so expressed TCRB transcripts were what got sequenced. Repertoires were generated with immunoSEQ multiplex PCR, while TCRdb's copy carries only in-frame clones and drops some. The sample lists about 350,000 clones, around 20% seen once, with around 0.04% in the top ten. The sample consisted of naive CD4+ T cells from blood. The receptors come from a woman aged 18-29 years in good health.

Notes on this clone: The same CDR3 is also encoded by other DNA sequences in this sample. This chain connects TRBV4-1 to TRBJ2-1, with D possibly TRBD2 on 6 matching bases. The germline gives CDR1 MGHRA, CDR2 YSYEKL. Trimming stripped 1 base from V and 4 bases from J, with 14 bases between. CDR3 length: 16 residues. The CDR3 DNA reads TGCGCCAGCAGCCAAGTCGGTCTAGCGAGTTACAATGAGCAGTTCTTC. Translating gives CASSQVGLASYNEQFF.

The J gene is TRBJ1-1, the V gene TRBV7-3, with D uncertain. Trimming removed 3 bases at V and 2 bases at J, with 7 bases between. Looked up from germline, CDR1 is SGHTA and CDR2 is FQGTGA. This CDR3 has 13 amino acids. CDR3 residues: CASSLTSNTEAFF. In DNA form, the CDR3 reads TGTGCCAGCAGCTTGACTTCTAACACTGAAGCTTTCTTT.

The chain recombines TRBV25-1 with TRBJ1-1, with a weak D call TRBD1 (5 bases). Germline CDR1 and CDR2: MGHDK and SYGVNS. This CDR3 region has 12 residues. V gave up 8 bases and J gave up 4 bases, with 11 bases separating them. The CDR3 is CASQGILTEAFF. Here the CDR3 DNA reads TGTGCCAGCCAGGGAATTCTCACTGAAGCTTTCTTT.

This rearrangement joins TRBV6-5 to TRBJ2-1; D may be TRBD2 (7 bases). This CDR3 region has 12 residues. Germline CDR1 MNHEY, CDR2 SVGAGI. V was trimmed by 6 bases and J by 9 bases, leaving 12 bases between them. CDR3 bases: TGTGCCAGCAGCCCTGGGGGGGCTGAGCAGTTCTTC. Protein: CASSPGGAEQFF.

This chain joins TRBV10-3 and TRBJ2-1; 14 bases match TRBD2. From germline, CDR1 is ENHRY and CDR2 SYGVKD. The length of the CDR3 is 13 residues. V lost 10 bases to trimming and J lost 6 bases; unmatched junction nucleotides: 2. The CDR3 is CASGLAGGNEQFF. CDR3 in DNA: TGTGCCAGCGGACTAGCGGGAGGCAATGAGCAGTTCTTC.